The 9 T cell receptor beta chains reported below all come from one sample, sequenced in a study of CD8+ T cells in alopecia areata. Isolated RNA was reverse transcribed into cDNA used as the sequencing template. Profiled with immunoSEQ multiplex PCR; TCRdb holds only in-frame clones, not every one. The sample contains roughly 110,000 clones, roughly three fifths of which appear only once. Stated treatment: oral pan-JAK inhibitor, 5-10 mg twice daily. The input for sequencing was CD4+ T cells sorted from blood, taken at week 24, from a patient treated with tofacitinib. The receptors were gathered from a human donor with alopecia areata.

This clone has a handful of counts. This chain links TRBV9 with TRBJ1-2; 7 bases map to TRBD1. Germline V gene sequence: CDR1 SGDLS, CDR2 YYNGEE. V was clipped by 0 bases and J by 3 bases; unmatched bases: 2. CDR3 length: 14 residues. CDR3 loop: CASSVDGTDYGYTF. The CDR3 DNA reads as TGTGCCAGCAGCGTAGATGGGACAGACTATGGCTACACCTTC.

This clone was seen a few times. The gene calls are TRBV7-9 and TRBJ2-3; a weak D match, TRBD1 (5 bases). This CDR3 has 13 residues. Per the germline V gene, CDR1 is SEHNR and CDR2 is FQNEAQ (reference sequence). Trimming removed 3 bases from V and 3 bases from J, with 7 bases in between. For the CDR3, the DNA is TGTGCCAGCAGCTTTGACAGAACAGATACGCAGTATTTT. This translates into CASSFDRTDTQYF.

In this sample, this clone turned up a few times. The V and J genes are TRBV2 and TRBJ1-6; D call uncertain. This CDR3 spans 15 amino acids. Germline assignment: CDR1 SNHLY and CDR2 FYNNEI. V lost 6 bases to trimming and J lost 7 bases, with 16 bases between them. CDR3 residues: CASRAGSERNSPLHF. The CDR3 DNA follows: TGTGCCAGCAGAGCCGGGTCGGAACGAAATTCACCCCTCCACTTT.

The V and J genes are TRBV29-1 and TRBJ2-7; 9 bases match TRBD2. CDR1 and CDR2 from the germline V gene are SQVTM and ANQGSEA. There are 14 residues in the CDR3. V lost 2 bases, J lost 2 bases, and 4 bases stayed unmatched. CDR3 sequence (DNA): TGCAGCGTTGAACGCGGGGGGGTCCCCTACGAGCAGTACTTC. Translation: CSVERGGVPYEQYF.

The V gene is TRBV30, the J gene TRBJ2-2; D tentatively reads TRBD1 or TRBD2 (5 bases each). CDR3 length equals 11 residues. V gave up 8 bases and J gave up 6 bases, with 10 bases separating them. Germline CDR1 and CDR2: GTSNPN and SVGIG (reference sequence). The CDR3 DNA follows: TGTGCCAGTAGAGGGGCCGGGGAGCTGTTTTTT. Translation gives CASRGAGELFF.

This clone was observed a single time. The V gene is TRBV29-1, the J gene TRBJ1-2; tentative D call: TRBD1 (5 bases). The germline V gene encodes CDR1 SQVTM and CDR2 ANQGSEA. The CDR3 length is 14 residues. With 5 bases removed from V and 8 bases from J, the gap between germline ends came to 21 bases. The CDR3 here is CSVRGGQQQEGYTF. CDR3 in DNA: TGCAGCGTTCGAGGTGGGCAGCAACAGGAGGGCTACACCTTC.

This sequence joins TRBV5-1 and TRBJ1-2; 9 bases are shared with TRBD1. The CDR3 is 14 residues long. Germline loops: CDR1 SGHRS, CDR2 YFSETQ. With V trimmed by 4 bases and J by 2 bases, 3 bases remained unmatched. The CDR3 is CASSRGQGNYGYTF. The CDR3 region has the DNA TGCGCCAGCAGCAGGGGACAGGGAAACTATGGCTACACCTTC.

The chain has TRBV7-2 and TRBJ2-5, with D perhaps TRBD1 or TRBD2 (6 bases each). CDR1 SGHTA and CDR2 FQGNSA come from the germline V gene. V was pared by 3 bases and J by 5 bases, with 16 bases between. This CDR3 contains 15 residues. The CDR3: CASSFKYGGLETQYF. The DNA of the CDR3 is TGTGCCAGCAGCTTCAAGTACGGGGGCTTGGAGACCCAGTACTTC.

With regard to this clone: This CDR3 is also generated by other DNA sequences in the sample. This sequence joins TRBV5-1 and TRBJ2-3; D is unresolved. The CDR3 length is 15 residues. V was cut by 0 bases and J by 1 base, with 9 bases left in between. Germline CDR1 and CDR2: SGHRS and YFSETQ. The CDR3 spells CASSLEGSRTDTQYF. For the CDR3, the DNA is TGCGCCAGCAGCTTGGAGGGTTCCCGCACAGATACGCAGTATTTT.